This TCR beta chain was sequenced in a study of Graves' ophthalmopathy and Graves' hyperthyroidism. Study at large: Stable hyperthyroidism referred to disease that showed no ophthalmopathy within 18 months of follow-up.

Study results and caveats: Prediction of ophthalmopathy progression reached roughly 64% sensitivity and nearly 75% specificity. For separating ophthalmopathy from stable hyperthyroidism, a 13-signature model gave 85% to 90% sensitivity and roughly 78% specificity.

Germline assignment: CDR1 DFQATT and CDR2 SNEGSKA (reference sequence). The CDR3 loop spans 15 amino acids. Trimming took 0 bases from V and 6 from J, leaving 14 bases between them. Note on this clonotype: Its antigen is not identified.

The study amplified TCR beta CDR3 regions using RNA transcripts. A first-round RT-PCR used HTBI primers, followed by a second-round multiplex PCR. TCRdb fed the multiplex PCR reads into MiXCR, producing one record per CDR3 protein. The table records about 600,000 distinct CDR3 sequences, under 40% of them present only once. If patients had other autoimmune diseases, uncontrolled infections, pregnancy or lactation, they were excluded. This sequence originates from an adult man with Graves' hyperthyroidism. The chain has TRBV20-1 and TRBJ2-2; D may be TRBD1 or TRBD2 (5 bases each). Sequenced sample: peripheral blood or thyroid tissue (not recorded which). Here the CDR3 DNA reads TGCAGTGCTAGAGAGTCCACAGGAGGAGCCGGGGAGCTGTTTTTT. It encodes CSARESTGGAGELFF.